This TCR beta chain was recorded in a study of CD8 T cells in Susac syndrome. V was cut by 8 bases and J by 1 base, with 10 bases left in between. The CDR3 length is 13 residues. It was with random hexamers that 0.5 to 1 ug RNA was reverse transcribed. Coverage of TCR beta CDR3 amplification by immunoSEQ multiplex PCR extended to 54 Vbeta and 13 Jbeta. TCRdb fed the immunoSEQ multiplex PCR reads into MiXCR, producing one record per CDR3 protein. The sample has fewer than 250,000 distinct CDR3 sequences; approximately 93% are singletons. V gene TRBV12-3 or TRBV12-4 combines with J gene TRBJ2-3; the D gene could be TRBD1 or TRBD2 (5 bases each). Sequencing used CD4+ T cells from PBMCs. This receptor was taken from a human donor in good health. The CDR3 sequence: CASGGARTDTQYF. The CDR3 bases are TGTGCCAGCGGGGGAGCACGCACAGATACGCAGTATTTT.